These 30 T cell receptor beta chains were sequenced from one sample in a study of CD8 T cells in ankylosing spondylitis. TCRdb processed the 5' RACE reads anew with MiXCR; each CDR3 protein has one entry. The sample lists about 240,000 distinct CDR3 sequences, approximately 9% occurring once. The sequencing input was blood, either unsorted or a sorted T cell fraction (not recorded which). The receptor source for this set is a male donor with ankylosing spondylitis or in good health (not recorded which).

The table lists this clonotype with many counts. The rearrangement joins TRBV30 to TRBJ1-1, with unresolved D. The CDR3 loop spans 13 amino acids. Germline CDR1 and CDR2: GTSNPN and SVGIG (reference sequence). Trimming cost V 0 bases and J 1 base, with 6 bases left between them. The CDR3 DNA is TGTGCCTGGAGTGTGGCAGGGAACACTGAAGCTTTCTTT. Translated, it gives CAWSVAGNTEAFF.

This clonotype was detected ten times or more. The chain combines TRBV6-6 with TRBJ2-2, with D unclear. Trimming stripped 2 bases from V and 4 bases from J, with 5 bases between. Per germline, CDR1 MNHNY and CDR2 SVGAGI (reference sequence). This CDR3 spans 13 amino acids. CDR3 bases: TGTGCCAGCAGTTACGAGCTCACCGGGGAGCTGTTTTTT. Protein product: CASSYELTGELFF.

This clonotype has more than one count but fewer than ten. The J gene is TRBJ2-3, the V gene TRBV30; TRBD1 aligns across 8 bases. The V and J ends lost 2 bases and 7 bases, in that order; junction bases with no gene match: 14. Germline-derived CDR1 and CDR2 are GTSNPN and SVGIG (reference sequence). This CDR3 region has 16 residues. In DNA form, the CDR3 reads TGTGCCTGGAGTCCGAACGAGTGGACAGGGAGACATACGCAGTATTTT. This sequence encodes CAWSPNEWTGRHTQYF.

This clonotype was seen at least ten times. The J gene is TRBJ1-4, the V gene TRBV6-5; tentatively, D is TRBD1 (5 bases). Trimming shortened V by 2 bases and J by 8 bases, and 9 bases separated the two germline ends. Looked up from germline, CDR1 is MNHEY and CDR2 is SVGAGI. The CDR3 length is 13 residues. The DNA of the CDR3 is TGTGCCAGCAGTTACCAGGGATTCGAAAAACTGTTTTTT. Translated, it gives CASSYQGFEKLFF.

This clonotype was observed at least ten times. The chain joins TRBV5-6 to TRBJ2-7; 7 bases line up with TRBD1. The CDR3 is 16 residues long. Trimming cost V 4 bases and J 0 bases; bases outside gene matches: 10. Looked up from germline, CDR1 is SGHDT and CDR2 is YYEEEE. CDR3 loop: CASSPLDRLSSYEQYF. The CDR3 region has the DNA TGTGCCAGCAGCCCCTTGGACAGGTTGAGCTCCTACGAGCAGTACTTC.

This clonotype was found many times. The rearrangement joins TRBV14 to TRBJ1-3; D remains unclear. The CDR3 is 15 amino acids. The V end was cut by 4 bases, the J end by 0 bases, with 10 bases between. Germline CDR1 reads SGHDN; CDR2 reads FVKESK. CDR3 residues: CASSPVRISGNTIYF. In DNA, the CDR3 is TGTGCCAGCAGCCCCGTGCGTATCTCTGGAAACACCATATATTTT.

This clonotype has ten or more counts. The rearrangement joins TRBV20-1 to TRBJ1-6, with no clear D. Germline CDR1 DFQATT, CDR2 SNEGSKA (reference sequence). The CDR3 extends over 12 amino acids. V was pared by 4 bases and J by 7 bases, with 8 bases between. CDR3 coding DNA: TGCAGTGCTATGCCCGAGAATTCACCCCTCCACTTT. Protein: CSAMPENSPLHF.

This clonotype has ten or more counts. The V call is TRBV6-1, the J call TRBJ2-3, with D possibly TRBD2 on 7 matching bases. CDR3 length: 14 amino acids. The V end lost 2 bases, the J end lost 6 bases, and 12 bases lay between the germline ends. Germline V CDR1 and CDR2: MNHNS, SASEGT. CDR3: CASSETGGQDTQYF. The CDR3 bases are TGTGCCAGCAGTGAAACCGGGGGGCAGGATACGCAGTATTTT.

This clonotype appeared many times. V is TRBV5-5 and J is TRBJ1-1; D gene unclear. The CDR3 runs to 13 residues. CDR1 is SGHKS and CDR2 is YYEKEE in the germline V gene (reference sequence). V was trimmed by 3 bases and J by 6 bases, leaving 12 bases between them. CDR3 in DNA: TGTGCCAGCAGCTATGAGGGATCCCCTGAAGCTTTCTTT. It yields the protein CASSYEGSPEAFF.

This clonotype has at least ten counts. The CDR3 nucleotides are TGCAGTGCTAGAGTCCCAGGACTAATTACTAGCACAGATACGCAGTATTTT. Protein sequence: CSARVPGLITSTDTQYF. The chain combines TRBV20-1 with TRBJ2-3, with TRBD2 as a possible D gene (6 bases). Per the germline V gene, CDR1 is DFQATT and CDR2 is SNEGSKA (reference sequence). The CDR3 has 17 residues. V shed 1 base and J shed 0 bases, with 17 bases lying between them.

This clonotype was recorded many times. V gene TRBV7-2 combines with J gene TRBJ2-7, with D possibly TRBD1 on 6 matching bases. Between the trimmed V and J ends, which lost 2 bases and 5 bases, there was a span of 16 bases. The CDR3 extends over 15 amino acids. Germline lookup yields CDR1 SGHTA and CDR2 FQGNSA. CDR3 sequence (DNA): TGTGCCAGCAGCTTATGGGCCAGGGGAGATGACGAGCAGTACTTC. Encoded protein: CASSLWARGDDEQYF.

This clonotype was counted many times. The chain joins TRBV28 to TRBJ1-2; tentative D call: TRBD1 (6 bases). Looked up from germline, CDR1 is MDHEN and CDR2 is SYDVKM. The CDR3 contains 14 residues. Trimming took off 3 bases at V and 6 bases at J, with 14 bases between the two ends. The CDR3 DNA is TGTGCCAGCAGTTTGTCGGGGGCGGGCGATGGCTACACCTTC. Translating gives CASSLSGAGDGYTF.

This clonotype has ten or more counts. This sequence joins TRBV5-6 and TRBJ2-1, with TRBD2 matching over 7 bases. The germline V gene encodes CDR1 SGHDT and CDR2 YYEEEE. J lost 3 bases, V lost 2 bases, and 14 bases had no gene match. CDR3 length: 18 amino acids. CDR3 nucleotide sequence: TGTGCCAGCAGCTTACCCCCAACTACTAGCGCTTACTACAATGAGCAGTTCTTC. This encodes CASSLPPTTSAYYNEQFF. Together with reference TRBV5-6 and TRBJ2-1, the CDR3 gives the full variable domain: DAGVTQSPTHLIKTRGQQVTLRCSPKSGHDTVSWYQQALGQGPQFIFQYYEEEERQRGNFPDRFSGHQFPNYSSELNVNALLLGDSALYLCASSLPPTTSAYYNEQFFGPGTRLTVL.

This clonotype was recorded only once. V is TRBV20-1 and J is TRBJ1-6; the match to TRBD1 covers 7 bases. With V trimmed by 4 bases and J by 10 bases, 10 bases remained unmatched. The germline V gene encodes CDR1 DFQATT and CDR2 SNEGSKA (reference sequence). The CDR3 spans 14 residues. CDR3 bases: TGCAGTGCTAAGAGCAGGGGGTTTGGGTCACCCCTCCACTTT. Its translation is CSAKSRGFGSPLHF.

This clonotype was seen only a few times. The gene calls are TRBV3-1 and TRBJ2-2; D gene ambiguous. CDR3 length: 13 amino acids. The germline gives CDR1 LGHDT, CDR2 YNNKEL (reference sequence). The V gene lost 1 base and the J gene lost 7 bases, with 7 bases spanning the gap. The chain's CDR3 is CASSQGGDGELFF. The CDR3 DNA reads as TGTGCCAGCAGCCAAGGAGGAGACGGGGAGCTGTTTTTT. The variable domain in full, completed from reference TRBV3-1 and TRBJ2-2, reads DTAVSQTPKYLVTQMGNDKSIKCEQNLGHDTMYWYKQDSKKFLKIMFSYNNKELIINETVPNRFSPKSPDKAHLNLHINSLELGDSAVYFCASSQGGDGELFFGEGSRLTVL.

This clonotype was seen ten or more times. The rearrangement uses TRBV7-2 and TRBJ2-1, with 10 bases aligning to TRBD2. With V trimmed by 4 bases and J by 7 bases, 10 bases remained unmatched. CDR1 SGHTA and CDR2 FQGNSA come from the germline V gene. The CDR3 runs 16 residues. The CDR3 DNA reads TGTGCCAGCAGCTCTTCTAGCGGGGGCCGAAGAAATGAGCAGTTCTTC. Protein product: CASSSSSGGRRNEQFF.

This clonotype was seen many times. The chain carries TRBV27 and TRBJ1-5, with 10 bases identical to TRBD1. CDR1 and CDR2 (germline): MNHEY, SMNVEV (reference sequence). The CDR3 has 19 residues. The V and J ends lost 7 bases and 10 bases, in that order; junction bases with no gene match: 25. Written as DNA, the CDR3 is TGTGCCAGCATGCGGTCCCTTTACCCGGGACAGGGGTCATTGTTACCCCAGCATTTT. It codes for CASMRSLYPGQGSLLPQHF.

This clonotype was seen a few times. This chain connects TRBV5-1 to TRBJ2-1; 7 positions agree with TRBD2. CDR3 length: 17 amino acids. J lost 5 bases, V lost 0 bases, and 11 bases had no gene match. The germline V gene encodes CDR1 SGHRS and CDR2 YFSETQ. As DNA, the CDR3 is TGCGCCAGCAGCTTGGTAGTGTCTAGCGGCCAACACAATGAGCAGTTCTTC. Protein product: CASSLVVSSGQHNEQFF.

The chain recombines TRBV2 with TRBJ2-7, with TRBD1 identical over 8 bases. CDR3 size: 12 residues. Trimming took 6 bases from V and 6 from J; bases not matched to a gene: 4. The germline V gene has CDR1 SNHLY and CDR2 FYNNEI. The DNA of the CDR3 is TGTGCCAGCAGACAGGGGGGAGGCGAGCAGTACTTC. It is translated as CASRQGGGEQYF.

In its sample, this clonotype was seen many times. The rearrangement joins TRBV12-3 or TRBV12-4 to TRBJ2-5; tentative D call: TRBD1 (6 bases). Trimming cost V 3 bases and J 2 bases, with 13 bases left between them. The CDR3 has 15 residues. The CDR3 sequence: CASSFVGTLQETQYF. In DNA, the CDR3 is TGTGCCAGCAGTTTCGTTGGGACACTTCAAGAGACCCAGTACTTC.

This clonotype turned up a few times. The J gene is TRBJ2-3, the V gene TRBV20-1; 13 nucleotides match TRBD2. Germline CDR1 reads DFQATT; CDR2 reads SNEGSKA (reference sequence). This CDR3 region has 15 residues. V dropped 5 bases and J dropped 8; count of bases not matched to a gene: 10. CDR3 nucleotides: TGCAGTGCTGGGACCGGGACTAGCGGGATAATTACGCAGTATTTT. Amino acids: CSAGTGTSGIITQYF.

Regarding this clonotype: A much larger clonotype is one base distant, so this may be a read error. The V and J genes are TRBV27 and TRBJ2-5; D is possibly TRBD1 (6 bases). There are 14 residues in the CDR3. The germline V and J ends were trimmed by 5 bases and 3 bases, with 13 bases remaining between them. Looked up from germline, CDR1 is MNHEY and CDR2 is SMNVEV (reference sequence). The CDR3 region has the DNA TGTGCCAGCAGTCCCCACCGACAGGAAGAGACCCAGTACTTC. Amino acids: CASSPHRQEETQYF.

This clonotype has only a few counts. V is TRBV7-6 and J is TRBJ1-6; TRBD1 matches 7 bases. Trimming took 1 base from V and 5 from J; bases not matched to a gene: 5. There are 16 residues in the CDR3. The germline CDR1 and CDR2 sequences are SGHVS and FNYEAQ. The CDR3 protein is CASSLGAGTDNSPLHF. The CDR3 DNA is TGTGCCAGCAGCTTAGGCGCCGGGACAGATAATTCACCCCTCCACTTT.

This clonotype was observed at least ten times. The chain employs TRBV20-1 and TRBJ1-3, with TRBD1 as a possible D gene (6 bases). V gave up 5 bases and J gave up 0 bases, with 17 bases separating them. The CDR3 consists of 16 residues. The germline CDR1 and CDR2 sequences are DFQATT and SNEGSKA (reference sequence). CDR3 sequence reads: CSAAFRGQSSGNTIYF. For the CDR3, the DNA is TGCAGTGCTGCATTCCGGGGACAAAGCTCTGGAAACACCATATATTTT.

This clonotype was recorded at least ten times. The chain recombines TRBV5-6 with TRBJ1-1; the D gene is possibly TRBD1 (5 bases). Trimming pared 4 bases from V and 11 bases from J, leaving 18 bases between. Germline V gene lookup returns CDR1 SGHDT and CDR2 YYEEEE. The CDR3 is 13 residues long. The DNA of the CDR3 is TGTGCCAGCAGCACCAGACGGAGGGGTAGCGCTTTCTTT. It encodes CASSTRRRGSAFF.

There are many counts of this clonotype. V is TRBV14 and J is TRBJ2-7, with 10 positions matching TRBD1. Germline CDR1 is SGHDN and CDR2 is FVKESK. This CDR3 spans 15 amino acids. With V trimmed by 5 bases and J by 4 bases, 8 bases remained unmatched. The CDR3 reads CASSFTTGGRYEQYF. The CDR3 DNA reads TGTGCCAGCAGCTTTACGACAGGGGGCAGGTACGAGCAGTACTTC.

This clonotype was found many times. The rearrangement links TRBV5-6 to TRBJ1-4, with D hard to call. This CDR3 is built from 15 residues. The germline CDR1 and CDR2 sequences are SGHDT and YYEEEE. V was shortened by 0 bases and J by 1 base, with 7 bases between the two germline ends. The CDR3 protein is CASSLGGGTNEKLFF. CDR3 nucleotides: TGTGCCAGCAGCTTGGGCGGAGGAACTAATGAAAAACTGTTTTTT.

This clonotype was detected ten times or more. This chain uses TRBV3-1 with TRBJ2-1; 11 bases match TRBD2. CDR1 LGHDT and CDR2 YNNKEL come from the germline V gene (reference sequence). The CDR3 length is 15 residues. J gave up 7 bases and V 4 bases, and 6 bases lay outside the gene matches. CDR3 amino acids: CASSRIAGGKNEQFF. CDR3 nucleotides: TGTGCCAGCAGCCGAATAGCGGGGGGGAAAAATGAGCAGTTCTTC.

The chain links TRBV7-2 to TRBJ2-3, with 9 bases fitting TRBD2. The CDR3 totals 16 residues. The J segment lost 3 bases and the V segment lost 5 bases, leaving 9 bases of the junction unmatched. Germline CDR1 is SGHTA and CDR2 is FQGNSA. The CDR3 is CASSLSGAGGTDTQYF. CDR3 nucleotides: TGTGCCAGCAGCCTCTCTGGTGCGGGAGGGACAGATACGCAGTATTTT.

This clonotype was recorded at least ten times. The CDR3 here is CAISEQASGLLSNEQFF. Written as DNA, the CDR3 is TGTGCCATCAGTGAGCAGGCTAGCGGGTTGTTAAGCAATGAGCAGTTCTTC. The gene calls are TRBV10-3 and TRBJ2-1; 8 bases line up with TRBD2. Per the germline V gene, CDR1 is ENHRY and CDR2 is SYGVKD. Trimming at V came to 2 bases and at J to 6 bases, leaving 12 bases not matched to a gene. This CDR3 region has 17 residues.